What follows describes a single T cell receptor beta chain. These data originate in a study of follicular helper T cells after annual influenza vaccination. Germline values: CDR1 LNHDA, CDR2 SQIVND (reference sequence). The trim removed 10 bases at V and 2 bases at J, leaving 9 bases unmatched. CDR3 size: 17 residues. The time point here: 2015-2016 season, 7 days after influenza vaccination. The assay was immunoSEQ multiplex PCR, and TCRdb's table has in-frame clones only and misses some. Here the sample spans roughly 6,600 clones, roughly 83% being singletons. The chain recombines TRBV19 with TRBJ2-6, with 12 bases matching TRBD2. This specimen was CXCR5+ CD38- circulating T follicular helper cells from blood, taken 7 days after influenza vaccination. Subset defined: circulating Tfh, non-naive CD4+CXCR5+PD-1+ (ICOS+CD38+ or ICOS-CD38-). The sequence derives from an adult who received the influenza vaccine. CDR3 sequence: CATTTSGRLTGANVLTF. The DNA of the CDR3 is TGTGCCACCACGACTAGCGGGAGACTTACTGGGGCCAACGTCCTGACTTTC.